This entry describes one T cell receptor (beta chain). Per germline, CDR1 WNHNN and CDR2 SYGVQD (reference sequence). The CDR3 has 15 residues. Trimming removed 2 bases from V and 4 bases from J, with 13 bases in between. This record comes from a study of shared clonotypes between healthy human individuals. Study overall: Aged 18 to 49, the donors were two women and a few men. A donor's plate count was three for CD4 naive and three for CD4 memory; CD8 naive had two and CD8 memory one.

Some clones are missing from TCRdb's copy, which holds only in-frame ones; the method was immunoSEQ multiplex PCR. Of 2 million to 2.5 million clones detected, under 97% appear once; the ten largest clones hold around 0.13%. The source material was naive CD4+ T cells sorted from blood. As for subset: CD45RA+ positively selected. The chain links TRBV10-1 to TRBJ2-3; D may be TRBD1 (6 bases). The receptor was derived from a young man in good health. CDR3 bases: TGCGCCAGCAGTGAGACAGGGAAAGATGCAGATACGCAGTATTTT. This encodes CASSETGKDADTQYF.